Listed below are T cell receptor beta chains from one sample, sequenced in a study of monozygotic twins with inflammatory bowel disease. TCRdb reanalyzed the 5' RACE reads and collapses them to one entry per CDR3 protein, without DNA. This repertoire comprises 90,000 to 110,000 distinct CDR3 sequences; its ten largest clones make up roughly an eighth. The source material was blood. These receptors were taken from a human donor with ulcerative colitis or Crohn's disease, or a healthy co-twin of an affected twin (not recorded which). Both conserved end residues are part of each CDR3.

V: TRBV5-1; J: TRBJ1-3; CDR3: CASSLVSNEPDTIYF
V: TRBV7-3; J: TRBJ2-3; CDR3: CASSSLAGTDTQYF
V: TRBV5-1; J: TRBJ1-1; CDR3: CASSPDQNTEAFF
V: TRBV7-3; J: TRBJ2-1; CDR3: CASSSTIGAPGDEQFF
V: TRBV18; J: TRBJ1-6; CDR3: CASSQAALSSYNSPLHF
V: TRBV6-1; J: TRBJ2-5; CDR3: CASRKDGRETQYF
V: TRBV13; J: TRBJ2-1; CDR3: CASSERRDNEQFF
V: TRBV12-3/TRBV12-4; J: TRBJ1-2; CDR3: CASSPRQGLKGYTF
V: TRBV6-1; J: TRBJ2-3; CDR3: CASSPTSGGADTQYF
V: TRBV27; J: TRBJ1-5; CDR3: CASSAGDVNQPQHF
V: TRBV2; J: TRBJ2-7; CDR3: CASGPGLPPEQYF
V: TRBV7-3; J: TRBJ2-6; CDR3: CAISLTGGLGANVLTF
V: TRBV10-3; J: TRBJ1-1; CDR3: CAISSGLNTEAFF
V: TRBV3-1; J: TRBJ2-1; CDR3: CASSQAINEQFF
V: TRBV19; J: TRBJ1-2; CDR3: CASSIRVSWGTEVFNYGYTF
V: TRBV10-1; J: TRBJ2-7; CDR3: CASSESGTGYYEQYF
V: TRBV19; J: TRBJ2-2; CDR3: CASSRTGGAPGTGELFF
V: TRBV3-1; J: TRBJ1-2; CDR3: CASSGAVTDYGYTF
V: TRBV28; J: TRBJ2-5; CDR3: CASSLQGFQETQYF
V: TRBV2; J: TRBJ1-1; CDR3: CASSPGLEAFF